This TCR beta chain was documented in a study of cytomegalovirus exposure and HLA in healthy donors. General study findings and limits: It was shown in a later analysis that HLA-associated TCR beta chains were more clonally expanded than other, equally common chains. Per published reports, the classifier diagnosed cytomegalovirus status with high specificity and sensitivity.

Remarks on this clone: Its antigen is unidentified.

The PCR ran on 60 Vbeta and 13 Jbeta primers. Assay used: immunoSEQ multiplex PCR; TCRdb lists only in-frame clones, some missing. The profile covers roughly 200,000 clones, with 79% appearing a single time and around 4.8% taken by the ten largest. This CDR3 has 13 residues. From germline, CDR1 is SGHDT and CDR2 YYEEEE. V shed 4 bases and J 11 bases; nucleotides not matched to a gene: 12. This sequence was found in a woman under 40 in good health and CMV-seropositive. The sequenced sample was PBMCs. The chain couples TRBV5-6 to TRBJ2-7; 7 bases are a match to TRBD2. CDR3 residues: CASSRYTGGNEYF. CDR3 in DNA: TGTGCCAGCAGCCGGTACACGGGGGGTAACGAGTACTTC.